What follows are 20 T cell receptor beta chains derived from one specimen sequenced in a study of blood T cell repertoires in COVID-19. Method: immunoSEQ multiplex PCR; TCRdb's copy keeps in-frame clones and lacks some. Of about 140,000 clones in the sample, around 81% are singletons; the top ten hold 3.5% to 4.5%. Sequencing input: peripheral blood. Receptor source: a woman in her sixties with acute or convalescent COVID-19.

The V call is TRBV10-3, the J call TRBJ1-2; 10 bases are shared with TRBD1. V trimming: 0 bases; J trimming: 4 bases; junction bases outside the gene matches: 5. The germline V gene has CDR1 ENHRY and CDR2 SYGVKD. The CDR3 runs 16 residues. The CDR3 is CAISESPGQGSYGYTF. The CDR3 bases are TGTGCCATCAGTGAGTCTCCGGGACAGGGGAGCTATGGCTACACCTTC.

The count of this clone is one. The rearrangement uses TRBV5-4 and TRBJ2-7, with TRBD1 identical over 8 bases. The V gene's germline CDR1 is SGHNT and CDR2 YYREEE (reference sequence). J was trimmed by 6 bases and V by 0 bases; bases with no gene match: 11. The CDR3 consists of 16 residues. The CDR3 DNA reads as TGTGCCAGCAGCTTGGATAGGACAGGGCGCGTTTCCGAGCAGTACTTC. Translated: CASSLDRTGRVSEQYF.

V usage is TRBV2 and J usage is TRBJ1-2; D might be TRBD1 (5 bases). V lost 4 bases to trimming and J lost 7 bases, with 10 bases between them. Germline loops: CDR1 SNHLY, CDR2 FYNNEI. The CDR3 consists of 12 residues. As DNA, the CDR3 is TGTGCCAGCAGTGGCGGGGGAAGTGGCTACACCTTC. Amino acid sequence: CASSGGGSGYTF. Full variable domain (missing parts from reference TRBV2 and TRBJ1-2): EPEVTQTPSHQVTQMGQEVILRCVPISNHLYFYWYRQILGQKVEFLVSFYNNEISEKSEIFDDQFSVERPDGSNFTLKIRSTKLEDSAMYFCASSGGGSGYTFGSGTRLTVV.

This chain uses TRBV2 with TRBJ2-5, with D unresolved. This CDR3 is built from 11 residues. CDR1 and CDR2 from the germline V gene are SNHLY and FYNNEI. V shed 6 bases and J shed 2 bases, with 4 bases lying between them. In DNA form, the CDR3 reads TGTGCCAGCAGCGAGCAAGAGACCCAGTACTTC. Translated: CASSEQETQYF.

The rearrangement joins TRBV28 to TRBJ1-3; 7 nucleotides line up with TRBD1. Trimming removed 6 bases from V and 4 bases from J; junction bases left unmatched: 12. CDR3 length: 16 residues. CDR1 is MDHEN, CDR2 SYDVKM, per germline. In DNA form, the CDR3 reads TGTGCCAGCAGACGTGAGGGGGCGATTTCGGGAAACACCATATATTTT. Its translation: CASRREGAISGNTIYF.

The V and J genes are TRBV6-5 and TRBJ1-6; D call uncertain. Germline lookup yields CDR1 MNHEY and CDR2 SVGAGI. Trimming removed 4 bases from V and 11 bases from J, with 12 bases in between. The CDR3 extends over 13 amino acids. CDR3 DNA: TGTGCCAGCAGTTCTAAAGTTGATGCACCCCTCCACTTT. It codes for CASSSKVDAPLHF.

The rearrangement joins TRBV2 to TRBJ1-4, with D tentatively TRBD1 (6 bases). V was cut by 7 bases and J by 3 bases, with 12 bases left in between. The CDR3 runs to 14 residues. Germline CDR1 and CDR2: SNHLY and FYNNEI. DNA of the CDR3: TGTGCCAGCACCATACAGGGTGCTAATGAAAAACTGTTTTTT. This sequence encodes CASTIQGANEKLFF.

This chain uses TRBV5-1 with TRBJ1-1, with D possibly TRBD1 on 5 matching bases. The CDR3 consists of 16 residues. CDR1 is SGHRS, CDR2 YFSETQ, per germline. V was pared by 0 bases and J by 1 base, with 13 bases between. The chain's CDR3 is CASSLGMTDPNTEAFF. The CDR3 coding sequence is TGCGCCAGCAGCTTGGGAATGACAGACCCGAACACTGAAGCTTTCTTT.

The chain recombines TRBV2 with TRBJ2-4, with TRBD1 identical over 7 bases. The CDR3 has 16 residues. V was clipped by 3 bases and J by 4 bases; unmatched bases: 9. Germline V gives CDR1 SNHLY, CDR2 FYNNEI. CDR3 amino acids: CASSEFERTGKNIQYF. In DNA, the CDR3 is TGTGCCAGCAGTGAGTTTGAAAGGACAGGAAAAAACATTCAGTACTTC.

The V gene is TRBV19, the J gene TRBJ2-7, with D uncertain. Trimming removed 1 base at V and 3 bases at J, with 13 bases between. Looked up from germline, CDR1 is LNHDA and CDR2 is SQIVND (reference sequence). The CDR3 is 15 amino acids. For the CDR3, the DNA is TGTGCCAGTAGTATAGGAAACAGCCATTACTACGAGCAGTACTTC. Amino acids: CASSIGNSHYYEQYF. Based on the CDR3 plus reference TRBV19 and TRBJ2-7, the full variable domain is DGGITQSPKYLFRKEGQNVTLSCEQNLNHDAMYWYRQDPGQGLRLIYYSQIVNDFQKGDIAEGYSVSREKKESFPLTVTSAQKNPTAFYLCASSIGNSHYYEQYFGPGTRLTVT.

The rearrangement links TRBV7-2 to TRBJ2-1; the match to TRBD2 covers 9 bases. The V gene's germline CDR1 is SGHTA and CDR2 FQGNSA. The CDR3 length is 13 residues. V shed 2 bases and J 9 bases; nucleotides not matched to a gene: 2. In DNA, the CDR3 is TGTGCCAGCAGCTTAACGGGACTAGCTGAGCAGTTCTTC. The encoded protein is CASSLTGLAEQFF.

The rearrangement joins TRBV7-6 to TRBJ1-1, with D uncertain. The CDR3 is made up of 14 amino acids. V was pared by 2 bases and J by 1 base, with 8 bases between. Germline V lookup: CDR1 SGHVS, CDR2 FNYEAQ. The CDR3 spells CASSLSGTNTEAFF. CDR3 nucleotide sequence: TGTGCCAGCAGCTTATCGGGTACGAACACTGAAGCTTTCTTT.

The chain couples TRBV9 to TRBJ2-7; TRBD1 agrees at 8 bases. Trimming removed 4 bases from V and 7 bases from J; junction bases left unmatched: 13. Germline CDR1 SGDLS, CDR2 YYNGEE. The CDR3 runs 15 residues. The CDR3 loop is CASSTIQGGSEEQYF. The CDR3 bases are TGTGCCAGCAGCACGATACAGGGGGGTTCAGAGGAGCAGTACTTC.

The V call is TRBV28, the J call TRBJ2-5, with TRBD2 matching over 10 bases. The V and J ends lost 1 base and 6 bases, in that order; junction bases with no gene match: 5. The length of the CDR3 is 15 residues. Germline V gives CDR1 MDHEN, CDR2 SYDVKM. CDR3 coding DNA: TGTGCCAGCAGTTTATTAAGCGGGAGGGCCCAGACCCAGTACTTC. Protein product: CASSLLSGRAQTQYF.

The DNA of the CDR3 is TGTGCCAGCAGCTTAGGGGGAGGGGCTTACGAAAAACTGTTTTTT. Protein product: CASSLGGGAYEKLFF. This chain connects TRBV13 to TRBJ1-4, with a tentative D call TRBD1 (5 bases). Germline V CDR1 and CDR2: PRHDT, FYEKMQ (reference sequence). This CDR3 comprises 15 residues. The V end lost 0 bases, the J end lost 8 bases, and 13 bases lay between the germline ends.

The chain is built from TRBV10-2 and TRBJ1-2; 7 bases map to TRBD1. The CDR3 runs 12 residues. From germline, CDR1 is WSHSY and CDR2 SAAADI. Trimming at V came to 8 bases and at J to 8 bases, leaving 8 bases not matched to a gene. The CDR3 DNA is TGCGCCAGCCGCGACAGGGTAGGGGGCTACACCTTC. Encoded protein: CASRDRVGGYTF.

The chain links TRBV4-1 to TRBJ2-3, with D perhaps TRBD1 (5 bases). Trimming cost V 0 bases and J 2 bases, with 12 bases left between them. This CDR3 contains 16 residues. Germline V gives CDR1 MGHRA, CDR2 YSYEKL. The CDR3 sequence: CASSQDGASYTDTQYF. CDR3 in DNA: TGCGCCAGCAGCCAAGATGGGGCCAGCTACACAGATACGCAGTATTTT.

CDR3 residues: CSASRGGSYNEQFF. The CDR3 coding sequence is TGCAGTGCTAGTAGGGGGGGGTCCTACAATGAGCAGTTCTTC. This chain uses TRBV20-1 with TRBJ2-1; D may be TRBD2 (7 bases). CDR3 size: 14 residues. Germline CDR1 reads DFQATT; CDR2 reads SNEGSKA (reference sequence). V was shortened by 3 bases and J by 1 base, with 10 bases between the two germline ends.

The V gene is TRBV5-4, the J gene TRBJ2-1; TRBD2 aligns across 8 bases. Losses at the gene ends were 6 bases for V and 7 bases for J; bases not matched to a gene: 6. Germline V CDR1 and CDR2: SGHNT, YYREEE (reference sequence). The length of the CDR3 is 13 residues. The CDR3 region has the DNA TGTGCCAGCACCACGCCGGGGGGGAATGAGCAGTTCTTC. This encodes CASTTPGGNEQFF. The full variable domain, its missing parts supplied by reference TRBV5-4 and TRBJ2-1, is ETGVTQSPTHLIKTRGQQVTLRCSSQSGHNTVSWYQQALGQGPQFIFQYYREEENGRGNFPPRFSGLQFPNYSSELNVNALELDDSALYLCASTTPGGNEQFFGPGTRLTVL.

The chain is built from TRBV28 and TRBJ1-1, with D perhaps TRBD1 (5 bases). The ends were cut back, 2 bases at V and 0 bases at J, with 7 bases in the middle. Germline V gene data show CDR1 as MDHEN and CDR2 as SYDVKM. CDR3 length: 14 residues. The CDR3 here is CASSLPGLNTEAFF. For the CDR3, the DNA is TGTGCCAGCAGTTTACCAGGGCTGAACACTGAAGCTTTCTTT.